The clone carrying this T cell receptor (beta chain) was detected a few times. Its antigen is unknown. These data originate in a study of Graves' ophthalmopathy and Graves' hyperthyroidism. Study-level information: Before any treatment was given, at initial diagnosis, peripheral blood was collected.

Whole-study results and caveats: Most expanded clonotypes in thyroid above 0.001 frequency also showed up in blood. Using a 13-signature model, the authors split ophthalmopathy from stable hyperthyroidism, with 85% to 90% sensitivity and 81.08% specificity.

Presentation of ophthalmopathy in the donors involved moderate-to-severe activity, CAS ≥3, NOSPECS ≥4 and a duration under 3 months. Amplified material comprised TCR beta CDR3 regions derived from RNA transcripts. Second-round multiplex PCR came after first-round RT-PCR with HTBI primers. MiXCR, run by TCRdb on the multiplex PCR reads, gives a single entry per CDR3 protein. The repertoire holds about 740,000 distinct CDR3 sequences, roughly two fifths seen once, with 35% to 55% in the top ten. Material for sequencing was peripheral blood. The clonotype was recovered from an adult man with Graves' ophthalmopathy.

CDR3: CASRAGHSFYGYTF. The CDR3 region has the DNA TGTGCCAGCAGGGCGGGACACTCTTTTTATGGCTACACCTTC. V gene TRBV12-3 or TRBV12-4 combines with J gene TRBJ1-2; a possible D gene is TRBD1 (6 bases). Trimming took off 6 bases at V and 5 bases at J, with 16 bases between the two ends. The CDR3 has 14 residues.